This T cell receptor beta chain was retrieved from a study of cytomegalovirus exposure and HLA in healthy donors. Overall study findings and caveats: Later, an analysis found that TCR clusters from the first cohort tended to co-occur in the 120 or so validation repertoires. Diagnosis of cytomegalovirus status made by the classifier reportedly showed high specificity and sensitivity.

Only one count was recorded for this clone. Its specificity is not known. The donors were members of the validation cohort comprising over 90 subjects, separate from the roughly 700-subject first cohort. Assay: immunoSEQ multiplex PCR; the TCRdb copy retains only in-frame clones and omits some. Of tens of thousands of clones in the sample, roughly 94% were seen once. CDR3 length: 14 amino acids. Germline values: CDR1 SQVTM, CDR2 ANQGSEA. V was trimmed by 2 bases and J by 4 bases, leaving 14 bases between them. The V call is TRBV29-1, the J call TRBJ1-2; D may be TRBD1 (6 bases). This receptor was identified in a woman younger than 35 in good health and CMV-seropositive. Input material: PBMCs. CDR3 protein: CSVEKGGMVYGYTF. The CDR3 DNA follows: TGCAGCGTTGAAAAAGGGGGAATGGTCTATGGCTACACCTTC.